This T cell receptor (beta chain) was documented in a study of cytomegalovirus exposure and HLA in healthy donors. Study-level results: Earlier analysis yielded a pattern in which most TCR beta V segments were productive about 87% or about 30% of the time.

Germline-derived CDR1 and CDR2 are KGHSH and LQKENI. Trimming took off 1 base at V and 4 bases at J, with 13 bases between the two ends. CDR3 length: 16 amino acids. Remarks on this clone: What it recognizes is unknown.

The PCR used 60 Vbeta and 13 Jbeta primers. Sequencing was performed with immunoSEQ multiplex PCR; in TCRdb, only in-frame clones are kept and a portion is missing. The sample contains some 130,000 clones, over 60% of which appear only once. This donor has no recorded CMV serostatus. The J gene is TRBJ1-4, the V gene TRBV18; D not resolved. Sequencing was performed on PBMCs. The source is a human donor in good health. Here the CDR3 reads CASSPLTGSVNEKLFF. In nucleotides, the CDR3 is TGTGCCAGCTCACCACTCACGGGAAGCGTTAATGAAAAACTGTTTTTT.